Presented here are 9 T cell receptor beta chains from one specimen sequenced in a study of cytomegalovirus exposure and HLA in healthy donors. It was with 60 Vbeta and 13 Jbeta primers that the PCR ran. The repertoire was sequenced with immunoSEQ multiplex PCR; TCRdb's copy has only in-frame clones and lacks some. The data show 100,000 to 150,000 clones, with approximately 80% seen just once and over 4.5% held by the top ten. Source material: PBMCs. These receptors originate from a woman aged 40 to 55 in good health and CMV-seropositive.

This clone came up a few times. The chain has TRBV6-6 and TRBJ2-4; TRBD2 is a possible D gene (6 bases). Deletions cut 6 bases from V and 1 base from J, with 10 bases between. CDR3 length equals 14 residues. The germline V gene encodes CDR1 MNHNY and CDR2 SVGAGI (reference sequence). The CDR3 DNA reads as TGTGCCAGCAGCCTGGGGGGTGCCAAAAACATTCAGTACTTC. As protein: CASSLGGAKNIQYF.

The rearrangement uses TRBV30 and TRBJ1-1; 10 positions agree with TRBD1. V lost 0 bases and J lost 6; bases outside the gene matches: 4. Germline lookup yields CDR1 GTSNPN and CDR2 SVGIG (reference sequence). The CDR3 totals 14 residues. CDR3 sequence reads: CAWSVWDRGSEAFF. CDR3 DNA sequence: TGTGCCTGGAGTGTGTGGGACAGGGGTTCTGAAGCTTTCTTT.

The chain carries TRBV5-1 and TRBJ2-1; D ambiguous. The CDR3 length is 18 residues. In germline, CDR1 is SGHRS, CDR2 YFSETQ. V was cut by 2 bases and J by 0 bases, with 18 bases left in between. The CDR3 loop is CASSLRSAATYSYNEQFF. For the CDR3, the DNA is TGCGCCAGCAGCTTAAGGTCCGCGGCTACATACTCCTACAATGAGCAGTTCTTC.

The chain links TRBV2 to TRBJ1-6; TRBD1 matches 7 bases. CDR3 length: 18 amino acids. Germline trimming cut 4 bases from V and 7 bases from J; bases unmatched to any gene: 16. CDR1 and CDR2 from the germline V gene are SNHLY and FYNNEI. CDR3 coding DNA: TGTGCCAGCAGTGGGGACGGGACAGCTCGCGACTTGAATTCACCCCTCCACTTT. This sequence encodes CASSGDGTARDLNSPLHF.

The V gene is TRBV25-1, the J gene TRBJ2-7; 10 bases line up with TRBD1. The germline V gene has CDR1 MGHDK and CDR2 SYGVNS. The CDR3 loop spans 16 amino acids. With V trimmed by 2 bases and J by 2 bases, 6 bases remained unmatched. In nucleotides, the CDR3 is TGTGCCAGCAGTGAACCGGGGACAGGGGAGGCCTACGAGCAGTACTTC. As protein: CASSEPGTGEAYEQYF.

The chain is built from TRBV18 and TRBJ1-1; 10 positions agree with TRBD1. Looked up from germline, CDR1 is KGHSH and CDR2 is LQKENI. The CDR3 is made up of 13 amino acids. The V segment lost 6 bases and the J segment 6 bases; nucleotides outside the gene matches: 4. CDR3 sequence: CASSRDRGSEAFF. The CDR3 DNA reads TGTGCCAGCTCCCGGGACAGGGGCTCTGAAGCTTTCTTT.

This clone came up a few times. Here the CDR3 DNA reads TGTGCCAGCAGCCAACCTCACACTGAAGCTTTCTTT. This codes for CASSQPHTEAFF. This chain uses TRBV14 with TRBJ1-1; D not certain. CDR3 length: 12 amino acids. Germline loops: CDR1 SGHDN, CDR2 FVKESK. Trimming pared 2 bases from V and 3 bases from J, leaving 4 bases between.

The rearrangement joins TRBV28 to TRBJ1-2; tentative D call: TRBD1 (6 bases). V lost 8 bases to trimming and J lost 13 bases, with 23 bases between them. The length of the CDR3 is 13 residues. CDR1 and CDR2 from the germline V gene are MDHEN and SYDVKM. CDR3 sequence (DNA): TGTGCCAGCCAACCCGGACAGCTCTGTGCGGCCACCTTC. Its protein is CASQPGQLCAATF.

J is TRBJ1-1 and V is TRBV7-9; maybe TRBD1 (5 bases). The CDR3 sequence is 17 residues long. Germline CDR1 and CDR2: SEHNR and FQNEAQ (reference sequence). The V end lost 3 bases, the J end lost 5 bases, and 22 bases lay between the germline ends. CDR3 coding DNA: TGTGCCAGCAGCTTGGGCCCGCTCACCCGGGGGAAAACTGAAGCTTTCTTT. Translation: CASSLGPLTRGKTEAFF.